The clone carrying this TCR beta chain is classed as medium-sized (0.01 to 0.1%). The CDR3 length is 15 residues. The germline V gene encodes CDR1 MNHEY and CDR2 SMNVEV (reference sequence). V lost 5 bases, J lost 1 base, and 8 bases stayed unmatched. The data stem from a study of immune characterization of retroperitoneal liposarcoma. TCRdb passed the PCR reads through MiXCR, listing each CDR3 protein once. The table lists under 11,000 distinct CDR3 sequences, about 23% of them singletons. The sequenced sample consisted of blood. The sequence came from a female donor with retroperitoneal liposarcoma. The chain carries TRBV27 and TRBJ2-7; 7 nucleotides agree with TRBD1. The CDR3 DNA reads TGTGCCAGCAGTGCCTACAGGGGTTGGTCCTACGAGCAGTACTTC. As protein: CASSAYRGWSYEQYF.